A selection of T cell receptor beta chains follows, all from one sample in a study of T cells after posttransplantation cyclophosphamide. The assay was immunoSEQ multiplex PCR, and TCRdb's table has in-frame clones only and misses some. Here the sample spans about 21,000 clones, 75% to 90% being singletons. Here the sequenced sample was PBMCs, taken around 380 days after allogeneic stem cell transplant with calcineurin inhibitor and methotrexate. All receptors derive from a female patient aged 25-40 years who received an allogeneic stem cell transplant from an unrelated donor, was CMV-positive, and had acute and chronic GVHD. Some of the T cells may derive from the graft donor. Each CDR3 is given with its conserved first and last residue. The order of the fields is CDR3 length, D gene, J gene, V gene, clone size, CDR3 DNA, CDR3 protein. The D gene is left open where the match is weak. Not every row has a clone size; where given, it reads once, few, many or a size class.

>15|NA|TRBJ2-6|TRBV5-4|NA
TGTGCCAGCAGCTTAACAGGGACTGGGGCCAACGTCCTGACTTTC
CASSLTGTGANVLTF
>18|TRBD1|TRBJ2-6|TRBV5-6|once
TGTGCCAGCAGCTTGGTAGGGACAGGGATCTCTGGGGCCAACGTCCTGACTTTC
CASSLVGTGISGANVLTF
>16|TRBD1|TRBJ1-4|TRBV6-5|NA
TGTGCCAGCAGTTACTCCCGGACAGGGGCGGCGGAAAAACTGTTTTTT
CASSYSRTGAAEKLFF
>11|NA|TRBJ2-1|TRBV2|NA
TGTGCCAGCAGTTTCCTTACAGCGGAGTTCTTC
CASSFLTAEFF
>13|NA|TRBJ1-2|TRBV6-4|NA
TGTGCCAGCGGGAGTGGCAGCCTCTATGGCTACACCTTC
CASGSGSLYGYTF
>17|NA|TRBJ1-5|TRBV19|NA
TGTGCCAGTAGTACCATAGACACCGGAGGAGGGTATCAGCCCCAGCATTTT
CASSTIDTGGGYQPQHF
>16|TRBD2|TRBJ2-1|TRBV7-2|NA
TGTGCCAGCAGTTGGGGGACTAGCGGGGGTTACAATGAGCAGTTCTTC
CASSWGTSGGYNEQFF
>15|NA|TRBJ2-1|TRBV29-1|NA
TGCAGCGTTGACATTTTGGGAGGTTTCGTCAATGAGCAGTTCTTC
CSVDILGGFVNEQFF
>13|NA|TRBJ2-7|TRBV5-8|NA
TGTGCCAGCAGCCAGACGGGATCCTACGAGCAGTACTTC
CASSQTGSYEQYF
>15|NA|TRBJ2-1|TRBV5-1|NA
TGCGCCAGCAGCCTTCTAGCTGACTCCTACAATGAGCAGTTCTTC
CASSLLADSYNEQFF
>14|TRBD1|TRBJ1-2|TRBV6-5|NA
TGTGCCAGCAGATTAACAGGGGGCGTCGATGGCTACACCTTC
CASRLTGGVDGYTF
>16|NA|TRBJ1-3|TRBV15|NA
TGTGCCACCAGCAGAGAACCTCAGGGAACTGGAAACACCATATATTTT
CATSREPQGTGNTIYF
>15|NA|TRBJ2-5|TRBV11-2|NA
TGTGCCAGCAGCTTAGGGGGCAGGGCGTACGAGACCCAGTACTTC
CASSLGGRAYETQYF
>15|TRBD2|TRBJ2-1|TRBV9|NA
TGTGCCAGCAACGCGGGAGGGCCGGTCTACAATGAGCAGTTCTTC
CASNAGGPVYNEQFF
>11|TRBD1|TRBJ2-1|TRBV29-1|NA
TGCAGCGCTGACAGGGGCGGTGAGCAGTTCTTC
CSADRGGEQFF
>15|TRBD1|TRBJ2-1|TRBV19|NA
TGTGCCAGTAGTCCGGACAGGGGGCTGTACAATGAGCAGTTCTTC
CASSPDRGLYNEQFF
>14|NA|TRBJ2-7|TRBV10-1|NA
TGCGCCAGCAGTGAGTACGGCGGGACCTACGAGCAGTACTTC
CASSEYGGTYEQYF
>16|NA|TRBJ1-5|TRBV6-1|NA
TGTGCCAGCAGTGAAGCTGTGGGGGGTGGGGGTCAGCCCCAGCATTTT
CASSEAVGGGGQPQHF